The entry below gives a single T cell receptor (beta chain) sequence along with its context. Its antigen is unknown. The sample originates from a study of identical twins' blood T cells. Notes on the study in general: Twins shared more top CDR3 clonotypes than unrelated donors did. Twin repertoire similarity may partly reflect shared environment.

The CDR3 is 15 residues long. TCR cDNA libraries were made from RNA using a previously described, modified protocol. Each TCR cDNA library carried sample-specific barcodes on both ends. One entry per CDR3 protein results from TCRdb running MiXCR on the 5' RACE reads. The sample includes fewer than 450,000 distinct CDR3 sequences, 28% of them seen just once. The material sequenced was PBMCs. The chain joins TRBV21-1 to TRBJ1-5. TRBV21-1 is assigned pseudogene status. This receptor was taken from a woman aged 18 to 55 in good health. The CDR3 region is CASSLYPWGNQPQHF. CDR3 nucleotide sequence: TGTGCCAGCAGCTTATACCCGTGGGGCAATCAGCCCCAGCATTTT.